This TCR beta chain was sequenced in a study of blood T cells in healthy people across ages. Next came a second PCR, run for about 6 to 11 cycles, which used a sample-barcoded 5' primer along with a J-beta primer mix. Each cDNA molecule received a tag from a template-switch adaptor that had 12 random nucleotides. TCRdb reanalysed the 5' RACE reads using MiXCR and keeps one entry per CDR3 protein. This sample has hundreds of thousands of distinct CDR3 sequences, with approximately 21% found just once. The length of the CDR3 is 15 residues. The V segment lost 2 bases and the J segment 8 bases; nucleotides outside the gene matches: 9.

Sequencing input: blood. This receptor was identified in a man in his 70s in good health. The genes are TRBV12-3 or TRBV12-4 and TRBJ2-3; TRBD1 aligns across 8 bases. CDR3 nucleotide sequence: TGTGCCAGCAGTTTAATGGACAGGGCGGTCGGTACGCAGTATTTT. Residues: CASSLMDRAVGTQYF.